Shown below are 3 T cell receptor beta chains from a single sample sequenced in a study of siplizumab effects on memory and regulatory T cells. The method was immunoSEQ multiplex PCR; TCRdb's version includes in-frame clones alone and lacks a portion of them. Among approximately 100,000 clones listed, roughly 94% were seen once. Sample: Tregs sorted from blood. Source of these receptors: a human donor in good health.

The CDR3 region has the DNA TGTGCCAGCAGTTTTGGACTTGTTCATGAGCAGTTCTTC. The encoded protein is CASSFGLVHEQFF. This chain connects TRBV6-6 to TRBJ2-1; D might be TRBD2 (5 bases). V gave up 4 bases and J gave up 8 bases, with 12 bases separating them. The CDR3 length is 13 residues. CDR1 is MNHNY, CDR2 SVGAGI, per germline (reference sequence).

This chain links TRBV28 with TRBJ1-5; D may be TRBD1 (6 bases). The CDR3 length is 15 residues. The V end was cut by 5 bases, the J end by 5 bases, with 16 bases between. Germline V CDR1 and CDR2: MDHEN, SYDVKM. The CDR3 sequence: CASSPPRTDYQPQHF. CDR3 DNA: TGTGCCAGCAGTCCACCCAGGACAGATTATCAGCCCCAGCATTTT.

The chain uses TRBV4-1 and TRBJ2-1, with D tentatively TRBD1 or TRBD2 (5 bases each). Germline CDR1 MGHRA, CDR2 YSYEKL. CDR3 length equals 18 residues. V dropped 0 bases and J dropped 7 bases, with 22 bases sitting between them. The CDR3 nucleotides are TGCGCCAGCAGCCAAGAAGTGGGCGGGTTGGGGGTACGTAATGAGCAGTTCTTC. This encodes CASSQEVGGLGVRNEQFF.